This T cell receptor (beta chain) was obtained from a study of OX40 agonist ivuxolimab in advanced cancers. Profiled with immunoSEQ multiplex PCR; TCRdb holds only in-frame clones, not every one. The repertoire holds roughly 60,000 clones, with less than 95% as singletons. For this clone: The antigen remains unidentified.

Study-wide results and caveats: Dose levels from 0.1 to 3.0 mg/kg saw CD4+ and CD8+ blood T cells expand clonally by week 6.

The sequence was obtained from an adult with an advanced solid tumor such as melanoma, head and neck, liver or kidney cancer. The sample in question was CD4+ or CD8+ T cells sorted from blood, obtained in a trial of the OX40 agonist ivuxolimab.

CDR3 sequence: CASSHFEGALNYGYTF. CDR3 DNA sequence: TGTGCCAGCAGCCACTTTGAAGGGGCTCTTAACTATGGCTACACCTTC. The J gene is TRBJ1-2, the V gene TRBV7-9, with a weak D call TRBD1 (5 bases). The CDR3 is made up of 16 amino acids. V was clipped by 5 bases and J by 1 base, with 17 bases between them. Looked up from germline, CDR1 is SEHNR and CDR2 is FQNEAQ (reference sequence).